This is a list of T cell receptor beta chains from one sample in a study of cytomegalovirus exposure and HLA in healthy donors. Libraries were prepared by immunoSEQ multiplex PCR; TCRdb keeps only in-frame clonotypes and omits some of them. The sample lists about 140,000 clones; approximately 80% were seen once. Sequenced material: PBMCs. Source of these receptors: a male donor in good health and CMV-seronegative. CDR3s include the opening cysteine and the closing phenylalanine or tryptophan. D genes are given only for firm matches. Clone size, where shown, is once, few, many, or a class for clones that have expanded.

d_call,clone_size,j_call,v_call,cdr3_nt,cdr3_aa
TRBD1,-,TRBJ2-2,TRBV4-1,TGCGCCAGCAGCCAATCACAGGGGACCGGGGAGCTGTTTTTT,CASSQSQGTGELFF
TRBD1,-,TRBJ2-5,TRBV7-9,TGTGCCAGCAGCCGAGACAGGGTTTACGAGACCCAGTACTTC,CASSRDRVYETQYF
-,-,TRBJ1-5,TRBV6-6,TGTGCCAGCAGTCGGGGGACGGATCAGCCCCAGCATTTT,CASSRGTDQPQHF
-,-,TRBJ2-4,TRBV10-2,TGCGCCAGCAGTGAAGGGGGTAAAAACATTCAGTACTTC,CASSEGGKNIQYF
TRBD2,-,TRBJ2-3,TRBV5-1,TGCGCCAGCAGAGTAAGGGGACTAGTCGGGGATACGCAGTATTTT,CASRVRGLVGDTQYF
TRBD1,-,TRBJ2-7,TRBV5-1,TGCGCCAGCAGCTTGGCCAGGGGGACAGTATACGAGCAGTACTTC,CASSLARGTVYEQYF
-,few,TRBJ2-1,TRBV11-2,TGTGCCAGCAGCTCCGACAGAGAGCAGTTCTTC,CASSSDREQFF
TRBD1,-,TRBJ2-1,TRBV19,TGTGCCAGTACCCCGGGACAGGGTTACAATGAGCAGTTCTTC,CASTPGQGYNEQFF
-,-,TRBJ2-7,TRBV5-1,TGCGCCAGCAGCTTGGCAGGCTCCTACGAGCAGTACTTC,CASSLAGSYEQYF
-,few,TRBJ2-7,TRBV2,TGTGCCAGCAGTGATTTTTTCTTGAGCGGATCCTACGAGCAGTACTTC,CASSDFFLSGSYEQYF
TRBD2,-,TRBJ2-1,TRBV28,TGTGCCAGCAGTCCCGGACTAGCTAGAGATGAGCAGTTCTTC,CASSPGLARDEQFF
TRBD1,-,TRBJ1-5,TRBV19,TGTGCCAGCCGCCTGGGACAGGGGGACCAGCCCCAGCATTTT,CASRLGQGDQPQHF
TRBD1,-,TRBJ1-1,TRBV7-3,TGTGCCAGCAGCACGGGGACAGGGTCCCCTGAAGCTTTCTTT,CASSTGTGSPEAFF
TRBD1,-,TRBJ1-1,TRBV6-5,TGTGCCAGCAGTTACTCGAAAGGCGCAGGGGGTAGGGAGGCTTTCTTT,CASSYSKGAGGREAFF
-,once,TRBJ2-1,TRBV7-8,TGTGCCAGCAGCTTAGTACTAGCTTCCAATGAGCAGTTCTTC,CASSLVLASNEQFF
TRBD2,few,TRBJ2-1,TRBV7-8,TGTGCCAGCAGTTGGGCTAGCGGGAGGGAACCTAGCTCCTACAATGAGCAGTTCTTC,CASSWASGREPSSYNEQFF
TRBD1,few,TRBJ2-7,TRBV5-1,TGCGCCAGCAGCTTGGGAGGTGGGGCGCGGACAGGGAAACACGAGCAGTACTTC,CASSLGGGARTGKHEQYF
TRBD1,-,TRBJ2-2,TRBV6-5,TGTGCCAGCAGTTACGACAGGGGGTCGGCCGGGGAGCTGTTTTTT,CASSYDRGSAGELFF
-,-,TRBJ2-2,TRBV12-5,TGTGCTAGTGGGTCTAGCGATGGGGAGCTGTTTTTT,CASGSSDGELFF
TRBD1,few,TRBJ1-3,TRBV7-6,TGTGCCAGCAGCCCCCAACAGGGGGGACCCTCTGGAAACACCATATATTTT,CASSPQQGGPSGNTIYF
-,few,TRBJ2-6,TRBV6-1,TGTGCCAGCAGCCCACAGGGTACTGGGGCCAACGTCCTGACTTTC,CASSPQGTGANVLTF
TRBD1,-,TRBJ1-1,TRBV7-9,TGTTCCAGCAGCCCCCAGGGACAGGGTAGGGCTGAAGCTTTCTTT,CSSSPQGQGRAEAFF
TRBD2,-,TRBJ2-5,TRBV11-3,TGTGCCAGCAGCTTAGGACTAGCGGGAGTAGAACAAGAGACCCAGTACTTC,CASSLGLAGVEQETQYF
TRBD2,-,TRBJ2-2,TRBV4-1,TGCGCCAGCAGCCAAGATTTCGCGGGGGGGTGGAGGGCCGGGGAGCTGTTTTTT,CASSQDFAGGWRAGELFF
TRBD1,few,TRBJ2-1,TRBV27,TGTGCCATCCGACCGGCCGGGACAGGGGGGCTAGCGCCCTACAATGAGCAGTTCTTC,CAIRPAGTGGLAPYNEQFF
TRBD1,-,TRBJ2-7,TRBV27,TGTGCCAGCAGGAGACAGGGGCAAGACTACGAGCAGTACTTC,CASRRQGQDYEQYF
-,-,TRBJ1-6,TRBV15,TGTGCCACCAGCAGAGAACAGGTTTCACCCCTCCACTTT,CATSREQVSPLHF
TRBD2,once,TRBJ2-1,TRBV19,TGTGCCAGTAGTACAGCGGGGGGGCCCTGGGATGAGCAGTTCTTC,CASSTAGGPWDEQFF
TRBD1,-,TRBJ1-2,TRBV7-9,TGTGTCAGCAGCCCCGGACAGGCCACCGACGTTGTCGGCTACACCTTC,CVSSPGQATDVVGYTF
-,-,TRBJ2-7,TRBV9,TGTGCCAGCAGCGCCCCGACGAGGAGGTCCGACGAGCAGTACTTC,CASSAPTRRSDEQYF
TRBD1,few,TRBJ2-7,TRBV6-6,TGTGCCAGCGTAGCCGGGACAGGGATAAGGAACGAGCAGTACTTC,CASVAGTGIRNEQYF
-,-,TRBJ2-7,TRBV7-9,TGTGCCAGCAGCTCGCCTCAGGGGTCCTACGAGCAGTACTTC,CASSSPQGSYEQYF
TRBD1,-,TRBJ1-1,TRBV7-2,TGTGCCAGCAGCGCACAGGGGGCGCAAACTGAAGCTTTCTTT,CASSAQGAQTEAFF
TRBD2,-,TRBJ2-4,TRBV10-1,TGCGCCAGCAGTGAGTCGGCAACCACTAGCGGGGGGGCCGAAACCAAAAACATTCAGTACTTC,CASSESATTSGGAETKNIQYF
TRBD1,-,TRBJ2-7,TRBV6-1,TGTGCCAGCAGTGTAGGGTGGACAGGTGGGGAGCAGTACTTC,CASSVGWTGGEQYF
TRBD2,-,TRBJ2-5,TRBV5-6,TGTGCCAGCAGCTTGGTGTTGGGCGGGAGGGCCGGTGAGACCCAGTACTTC,CASSLVLGGRAGETQYF
TRBD2,-,TRBJ2-7,TRBV4-2,TGTGCCAGCAGCCAAGCTCGTGCTAGCGGGGGGGCATACGAGCAGTACTTC,CASSQARASGGAYEQYF
TRBD2,-,TRBJ2-2,TRBV5-1,TGCGCCAGCGCAGGGACTAGGGGTACCGGGGAGCTGTTTTTT,CASAGTRGTGELFF
TRBD1,-,TRBJ2-5,TRBV2,TGTGCCAGCAGTGAAGAGGGACAGGGGGGTACGGAGACCCAGTACTTC,CASSEEGQGGTETQYF
TRBD1,-,TRBJ2-2,TRBV5-1,TGCGCCAGCAGTGAACAGGGGGCGACCGGGGAGCTGTTTTTT,CASSEQGATGELFF
-,-,TRBJ1-1,TRBV9,TGTGCCAGCAGCCCGCGCACTGAAGCTTTCTTT,CASSPRTEAFF